This T cell receptor (beta chain) was obtained from a study of T cells in Graves' hyperthyroidism and ophthalmopathy. Points from the study as a whole: Blood samples included most of the expanded thyroid clonotypes exceeding 0.001.

Researchers took RNA transcripts and amplified the TCR beta CDR3 regions from them. The HTBI primer set drove a first-round RT-PCR of the TCR CDR3. Each CDR3 protein is one row after TCRdb ran MiXCR on the multiplex PCR reads. Among more than 250,000 distinct CDR3 sequences listed, roughly 15% were seen once. The CDR3 covers 16 residues. With 1 base removed from V and 0 bases from J, the gap between germline ends came to 13 bases. CDR1 and CDR2 (germline): SNHLY, FYNNEI. This clonotype was counted many times. Its target is unknown. This TCR was recovered from a woman aged 50 to 60 with Graves' hyperthyroidism that later progressed to Graves' ophthalmopathy. V gene TRBV2 combines with J gene TRBJ2-7; TRBD2 might be the D (5 bases). The sample comprised blood. The CDR3 loop is CASSEGRTPSSYEQYF. CDR3 DNA: TGTGCCAGCAGTGAAGGGAGGACGCCGAGCTCCTACGAGCAGTACTTC.